This TCR beta chain was sequenced during a study of PD-1 blockade in mismatch repair-deficient tumors. Data came from immunoSEQ multiplex PCR; TCRdb stores just in-frame clones and leaves some out. The sample holds 14,000 or so clones, 80% to 90% seen once. Germline V gives CDR1 KGHSH, CDR2 LQKENI. V was clipped by 0 bases and J by 6 bases; unmatched bases: 3. The CDR3 consists of 15 residues. The origin of this receptor is an adult with mismatch repair-deficient cancer. Source: PBMCs, taken approximately 15 weeks after starting pembrolizumab. The chain links TRBV18 to TRBJ2-2, with 8 nucleotides matching TRBD2. CDR3 amino acids: CASSPPVLAAGELFF. CDR3 nucleotide sequence: TGTGCCAGCTCACCACCGGTACTAGCGGCCGGGGAGCTGTTTTTT.